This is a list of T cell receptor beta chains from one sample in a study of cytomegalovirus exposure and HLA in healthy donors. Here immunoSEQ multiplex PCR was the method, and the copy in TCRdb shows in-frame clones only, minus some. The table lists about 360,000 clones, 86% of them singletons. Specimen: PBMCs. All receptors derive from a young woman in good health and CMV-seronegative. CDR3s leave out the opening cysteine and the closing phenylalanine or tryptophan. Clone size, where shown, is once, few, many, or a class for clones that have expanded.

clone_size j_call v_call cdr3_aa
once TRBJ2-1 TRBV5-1 ASSLASGTGYNEQF
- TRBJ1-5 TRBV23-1 ATPGQSNQPQH
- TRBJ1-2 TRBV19 ASSRRGDYGYT
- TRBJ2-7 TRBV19 AAGAGRTESSYEQY
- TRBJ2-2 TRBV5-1 ASRRGTSGADTGELF
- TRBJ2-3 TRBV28 ASSLSGSADTQY
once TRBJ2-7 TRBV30 AWEGTGGGYEQY
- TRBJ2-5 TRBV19 ASSNTGVETQY
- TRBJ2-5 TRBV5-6 ASSLLSARVAQY
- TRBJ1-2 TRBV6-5 ASSLQGAMGGYT
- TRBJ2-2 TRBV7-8 ASSSRGRIDLGGELF
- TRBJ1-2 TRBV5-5 ASSFRDREFFNYGYT
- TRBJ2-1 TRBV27 ASSLLSSGSIADEQF
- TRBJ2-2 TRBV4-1 ASSRGSDRGRNTGELF
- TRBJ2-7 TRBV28 ASSPRDGVGGPSYEQY
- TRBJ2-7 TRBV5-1 ASSLGPTGAYEQY
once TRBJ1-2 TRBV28 ASSLRPRGGYGYT